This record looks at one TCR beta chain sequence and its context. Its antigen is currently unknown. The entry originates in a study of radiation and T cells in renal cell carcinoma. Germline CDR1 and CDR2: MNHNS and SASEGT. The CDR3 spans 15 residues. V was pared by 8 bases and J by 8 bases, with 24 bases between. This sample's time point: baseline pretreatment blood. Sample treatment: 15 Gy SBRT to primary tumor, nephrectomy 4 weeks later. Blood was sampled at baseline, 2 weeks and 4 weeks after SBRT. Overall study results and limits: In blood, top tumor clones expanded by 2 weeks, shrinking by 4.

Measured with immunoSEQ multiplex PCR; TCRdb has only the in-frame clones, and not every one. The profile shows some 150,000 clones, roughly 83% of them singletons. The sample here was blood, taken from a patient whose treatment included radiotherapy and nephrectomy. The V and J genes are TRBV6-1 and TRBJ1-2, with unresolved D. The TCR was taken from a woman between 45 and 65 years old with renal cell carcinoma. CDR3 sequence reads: CASSLDTAGKRGYTF. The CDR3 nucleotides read TGTGCCAGCTCGCTCGACACGGCTGGAAAGAGAGGCTACACCTTC.